The 27 T cell receptor beta chains below were found in one sample sequenced in a study of response to subunit inactivated influenza vaccine. TCRdb independently ran MiXCR on the RT-PCR reads; one entry per CDR3 protein. The sample yields about 650,000 distinct CDR3 sequences, about 14% seen once. Material: PBMCs from blood, obtained around 15 days before vaccination. These receptors were taken from a man aged 50 to 59 who received an inactivated influenza vaccine.

In DNA form, the CDR3 reads TGCAGTGCTACGGGACAGGGGCACACCGGGGAGCTGTTTTTT. Its translation: CSATGQGHTGELFF. The chain has TRBV20-1 and TRBJ2-2, with 10 bases matching TRBD1. The V and J ends lost 4 bases and 3 bases, in that order; junction bases with no gene match: 2. CDR1 is DFQATT and CDR2 is SNEGSKA in the germline V gene (reference sequence). The CDR3 length is 14 residues.

A few counts support this clonotype. CDR3 region: CASSSIGQVNEQFF. The CDR3 nucleotides read TGTGCCAGCAGCTCCATAGGACAGGTCAATGAGCAGTTCTTC. The V and J genes are TRBV7-2 and TRBJ2-1; 7 nucleotides match TRBD1. With V trimmed by 4 bases and J by 6 bases, 6 bases remained unmatched. The CDR3 is made up of 14 amino acids. Per the germline V gene, CDR1 is SGHTA and CDR2 is FQGNSA.

This clonotype was seen a handful of times. This rearrangement joins TRBV28 to TRBJ1-2, with D hard to call. This CDR3 is 14 amino acids long. The V end lost 4 bases, the J end lost 1 base, and 10 bases lay between the germline ends. CDR1 and CDR2 (germline): MDHEN, SYDVKM. This CDR3 is CASSSILLNYGYTF. The CDR3 bases are TGTGCCAGCAGTTCCATACTGCTTAACTATGGCTACACCTTC.

V is TRBV5-1 and J is TRBJ2-7; D is ambiguous. V was pared by 0 bases and J by 3 bases, with 10 bases between. Germline values: CDR1 SGHRS, CDR2 YFSETQ. This CDR3 contains 14 residues. The CDR3 DNA is TGCGCCAGCAGCTTGGCTCAATCCAACTACGAGCAGTACTTC. Translation gives CASSLAQSNYEQYF.

This chain links TRBV4-3 with TRBJ2-1; weak D call: TRBD2 (5 bases). Trimming stripped 5 bases from V and 6 bases from J, with 11 bases between. Germline V gene data show CDR1 as LGHNA and CDR2 as YSLEER. The CDR3 loop spans 13 amino acids. CDR3 loop: CASSSGESNEQFF. CDR3 DNA sequence: TGCGCCAGCAGCTCCGGGGAGAGCAATGAGCAGTTCTTC.

This clonotype was seen many times. The gene calls are TRBV28 and TRBJ2-7; D remains ambiguous. The germline CDR1 and CDR2 sequences are MDHEN and SYDVKM. The V and J ends lost 4 bases and 4 bases respectively, with 11 bases between them. There are 13 residues in the CDR3. CDR3 nucleotide sequence: TGTGCCAGCAGTTCTATTCTCGCGTACGAGCAGTACTTC. Its translation is CASSSILAYEQYF.

The V and J genes are TRBV20-1 and TRBJ2-2; no clear D gene. The germline V gene has CDR1 DFQATT and CDR2 SNEGSKA (reference sequence). With 3 bases removed from V and 0 bases from J, the gap between germline ends came to 14 bases. The CDR3 extends over 16 amino acids. CDR3 DNA sequence: TGCAGTGCTAGGCGCTTCTTACCCTCGAACACCGGGGAGCTGTTTTTT. Translated: CSARRFLPSNTGELFF.

In this sample, this clonotype turned up a few times. This chain connects TRBV12-3 or TRBV12-4 to TRBJ2-5, with unresolved D. Trimming took 4 bases from V and 1 from J, leaving 13 bases between them. The CDR3 totals 15 residues. CDR3 coding DNA: TGTGCCAGCAGTTGGAGCGACGCAACCCAAGAGACCCAGTACTTC. The encoded protein is CASSWSDATQETQYF.

This clonotype was detected a few times. This chain uses TRBV12-3 or TRBV12-4 with TRBJ2-5; a weak D match, TRBD1 (6 bases). Trimming cost V 5 bases and J 2 bases, with 12 bases left between them. The CDR3 loop spans 14 amino acids. CDR3 in amino acids: CASSPDRRQETQYF. CDR3 sequence (DNA): TGTGCCAGCAGTCCAGACAGGAGACAAGAGACCCAGTACTTC.

This clonotype occurred a few times. The CDR3 here is CASSRQDHKYF. The CDR3 DNA reads TGTGCCAGCAGTAGACAGGATCATAAGTACTTC. The genes are TRBV12-3 or TRBV12-4 and TRBJ2-7; possibly TRBD1 for D (6 bases). Trimming pared 5 bases from V and 11 bases from J, leaving 13 bases between. The CDR3 length is 11 residues.

V usage is TRBV4-2 and J usage is TRBJ1-6; perhaps TRBD1 as D (6 bases). This CDR3 has 17 amino acids. The V gene lost 0 bases and the J gene lost 6 bases, with 15 bases spanning the gap. Germline V gene data show CDR1 as LGHNA and CDR2 as YNFKEQ. The CDR3 coding sequence is TGTGCCAGCAGCCAAGACCTCGGCGGGGGCTTTAATTCACCCCTCCACTTT. Protein sequence: CASSQDLGGGFNSPLHF.

J is TRBJ1-2 and V is TRBV12-3 or TRBV12-4; D possibly corresponds to TRBD1 (5 bases). The CDR3 totals 14 residues. The V end was cut by 7 bases, the J end by 2 bases, with 14 bases between. The CDR3 DNA sequence: TGTGCCAGCAACCCGATTTGGGGGAACTATGGCTACACCTTC. Protein sequence: CASNPIWGNYGYTF.

There are a few counts of this clonotype. The genes are TRBV29-1 and TRBJ1-5; 7 bases agree with TRBD1. V shed 4 bases, J shed 2 bases, and the junction held 2 bases outside the gene matches. Germline V lookup: CDR1 SQVTM, CDR2 ANQGSEA. The CDR3 runs 13 residues. CDR3 loop: CSVAGGGNQPQHF. CDR3 DNA: TGCAGCGTTGCAGGGGGGGGCAATCAGCCCCAGCATTTT.

There are a few counts of this clonotype. V is TRBV6-1 and J is TRBJ1-1, with 8 bases aligning to TRBD1. The CDR3 sequence is 15 residues long. The germline V gene encodes CDR1 MNHNS and CDR2 SASEGT. V lost 1 base to trimming and J lost 4 bases; unmatched junction nucleotides: 5. The CDR3 region is CASSEDETGVTEAFF. The CDR3 bases are TGTGCCAGCAGTGAAGACGAGACAGGGGTCACTGAAGCTTTCTTT.

This chain links TRBV12-3 or TRBV12-4 with TRBJ2-1, with 9 bases aligning to TRBD1. Trimming at V came to 6 bases and at J to 9 bases, leaving 12 bases not matched to a gene. There are 15 residues in the CDR3. In nucleotides, the CDR3 is TGTGCCAGCAGCAATCCGGGACAGGGAGTGGGTGAGCAGTTCTTC. It translates to CASSNPGQGVGEQFF.

This clonotype was detected ten times or more. The chain couples TRBV29-1 to TRBJ2-3, with TRBD1 matching 7 bases. V shed 2 bases, J shed 5 bases, and the junction held 4 bases outside the gene matches. The CDR3 has 13 amino acids. The germline V gene has CDR1 SQVTM and CDR2 ANQGSEA. The CDR3 loop reads CSVERGGRDTQYF. CDR3 DNA sequence: TGCAGCGTTGAAAGAGGGGGCAGAGATACGCAGTATTTT.

This clonotype was recorded at least ten times. The rearrangement links TRBV12-3 or TRBV12-4 to TRBJ2-1; weak D call: TRBD1 (6 bases). This CDR3 spans 12 amino acids. V lost 10 bases, J lost 2 bases, and 9 bases lay in between. The CDR3 protein is CATGDTYNEQFF. CDR3 coding DNA: TGTGCCACCGGGGACACCTACAATGAGCAGTTCTTC.

The chain combines TRBV12-3 or TRBV12-4 with TRBJ1-1; D is undetermined. The CDR3 runs 15 residues. V shed 6 bases and J shed 11 bases, with 25 bases lying between them. The CDR3, as DNA: TGTGCCAGCAGCGCCCCCTCGGGCACACTCTCTGCCGCTTTCTTT. Amino acid sequence: CASSAPSGTLSAAFF.

There are many counts of this clonotype. The gene calls are TRBV5-6 and TRBJ1-1; maybe TRBD1 (6 bases). The CDR3 is made up of 13 amino acids. The V end lost 2 bases, the J end lost 4 bases, and 9 bases lay between the germline ends. CDR1 is SGHDT and CDR2 is YYEEEE in the germline V gene. DNA of the CDR3: TGTGCCAGCAGCTTTAAGGGGGGCACTGAAGCTTTCTTT. As protein: CASSFKGGTEAFF.

The J gene is TRBJ1-6, the V gene TRBV4-1, with TRBD1 identical over 8 bases. Germline trimming cut 4 bases from V and 9 bases from J; bases unmatched to any gene: 5. The V gene's germline CDR1 is MGHRA and CDR2 YSYEKL. This CDR3 has 14 residues. The CDR3 bases are TGCGCCAGCAGCCCGGCAGGGGGCAGTTCACCCCTCCACTTT. Translation: CASSPAGGSSPLHF.

This clonotype was seen only once. V usage is TRBV12-3 or TRBV12-4 and J usage is TRBJ2-7, with D maybe TRBD2 (6 bases). This CDR3 region has 18 residues. V shed 0 bases and J shed 2 bases, with 20 bases lying between them. CDR3 in amino acids: CASSLALSSGTTPYEQYF. CDR3 coding DNA: TGTGCCAGCAGTTTAGCGTTGAGTAGCGGAACTACCCCCTACGAGCAGTACTTC.

A few counts support this clonotype. V and J are TRBV10-3 and TRBJ2-2; possibly TRBD1 for D (6 bases). Trimming removed 0 bases from V and 8 bases from J, with 16 bases in between. This CDR3 has 16 residues. The V gene's germline CDR1 is ENHRY and CDR2 SYGVKD. CDR3 amino acids: CAISESDSQFVGELFF. CDR3 sequence (DNA): TGTGCCATCAGTGAGTCGGACAGCCAGTTTGTTGGGGAGCTGTTTTTT.

The chain couples TRBV10-3 to TRBJ2-3; TRBD1 or TRBD2 may be the D gene (6 bases each). Germline CDR1 is ENHRY and CDR2 is SYGVKD. The V end lost 6 bases, the J end lost 3 bases, and 19 bases lay between the germline ends. The CDR3 totals 16 residues. CDR3: CAISELGGTTTDTQYF. In DNA, the CDR3 is TGTGCCATCAGCGAACTAGGCGGGACAACAACAGATACGCAGTATTTT.

This rearrangement joins TRBV11-2 to TRBJ1-1, with D unclear. The CDR3 length is 14 residues. Germline V gene data show CDR1 as SGHAT and CDR2 as FQNNGV. Between the trimmed V and J ends, which lost 2 bases and 4 bases, there was a span of 11 bases. The CDR3 nucleotides are TGTGCCAGCAGCTTAAGGTTAGGAAGCACTGAAGCTTTCTTT. Amino acid sequence: CASSLRLGSTEAFF.

The chain joins TRBV12-3 or TRBV12-4 to TRBJ1-1; D is perhaps TRBD1 (5 bases). The CDR3 sequence is 13 residues long. V lost 2 bases to trimming and J lost 6 bases, with 10 bases between them. The DNA for the CDR3 is TGTGCCAGCAGTTTATCCCAGGGACCTGAAGCTTTCTTT. It specifies CASSLSQGPEAFF.

This clonotype was observed a few times. V is TRBV5-1 and J is TRBJ1-5, with D perhaps matching TRBD1 (6 bases). In germline, CDR1 is SGHRS, CDR2 YFSETQ. This CDR3 has 15 amino acids. Trimming cost V 3 bases and J 9 bases, with 19 bases left between them. The CDR3 sequence is CASSSPGHGPWPQHF. DNA of the CDR3: TGCGCCAGCAGCTCCCCGGGACACGGACCGTGGCCCCAGCATTTT.

V usage is TRBV24-1 and J usage is TRBJ2-7; perhaps TRBD2 as D (6 bases). Germline CDR1 reads KGHDR; CDR2 reads SFDVKD. V was trimmed by 3 bases and J by 6 bases, leaving 11 bases between them. CDR3 length: 13 residues. CDR3 sequence: CATSDPGTSEQYF. CDR3 sequence (DNA): TGTGCCACCAGTGATCCCGGGACTTCCGAGCAGTACTTC.